The present T cell receptor beta chain was sequenced within a study of cytomegalovirus exposure and HLA in healthy donors. V shed 5 bases, J shed 0 bases, and the junction held 7 bases outside the gene matches. The CDR3 runs 15 residues. The V gene's germline CDR1 is SGHTA and CDR2 FQGNSA. Vbeta (60) and Jbeta (13) primers were used in the PCR. Profiled with immunoSEQ multiplex PCR; TCRdb holds only in-frame clones, not every one. Of roughly 180,000 clones listed, 9.5% are singletons. The clonotype comes from a woman in her 30s in good health and CMV-seropositive. Material: PBMCs. The rearrangement uses TRBV7-2 and TRBJ2-7; 7 positions agree with TRBD2. CDR3 region: CASSHSGLSSYEQYF. CDR3 coding DNA: TGTGCCAGCAGCCATAGCGGGTTGAGCTCCTACGAGCAGTACTTC.